These T cell receptor beta chains were read from a single sample in a study of cytomegalovirus exposure and HLA in healthy donors. Here immunoSEQ multiplex PCR was the method, and the copy in TCRdb shows in-frame clones only, minus some. The top ten hold about 2.5% of the sample, which has approximately 150,000 clones, around nine tenths seen once. Material for sequencing was PBMCs. The receptors were gathered from a man aged 18 to 30 in good health and CMV-seropositive. CDR3s include the opening cysteine and the closing phenylalanine or tryptophan. D genes are given only for firm matches. Expanded clones are given a class, and other clones once, few, many or no size at all.

abundance	d_gene	j_gene	v_gene	CDR3aa	CDR3nt
.	.	TRBJ1-3	TRBV7-6	CASSLGGVSGNTIYF	TGTGCCAGCAGCCTCGGGGGGGTCTCTGGAAACACCATATATTTT
once	TRBD1	TRBJ1-5	TRBV5-8	CASSYGTGNQPQHF	TGTGCCAGCAGCTACGGGACAGGGAATCAGCCCCAGCATTTT
.	TRBD1	TRBJ1-2	TRBV7-3	CASSLGTDYGYTF	TGTGCCAGCAGCCTCGGGACAGACTATGGCTACACCTTC
.	.	TRBJ2-2	TRBV29-1	CSVPKTGTPLAVDTGELFF	TGCAGCGTACCTAAGACCGGGACTCCTTTAGCGGTCGACACCGGGGAGCTGTTTTTT
once	.	TRBJ2-1	TRBV25-1	CASSESPPDEQFF	TGTGCCAGCAGTGAATCCCCTCCGGATGAGCAGTTCTTC
.	.	TRBJ2-7	TRBV5-6	CASSLSRGSYEQYF	TGTGCCAGCAGCTTATCCCGCGGCTCTTACGAGCAGTACTTC
.	TRBD1	TRBJ1-2	TRBV7-2	CASSPQGALGYTF	TGTGCCAGCAGCCCACAGGGGGCACTTGGCTACACCTTC
.	TRBD1	TRBJ2-1	TRBV2	CASFPGQGVSSSYNEQFF	TGTGCCAGTTTCCCGGGACAGGGGGTATCGAGCTCCTACAATGAGCAGTTCTTC
.	TRBD2	TRBJ2-5	TRBV2	CASAAGVETQYF	TGTGCCAGCGCCGCGGGGGTGGAGACCCAGTACTTC
.	.	TRBJ2-3	TRBV7-8	CASSPPSTDTQYF	TGTGCCAGCAGCCCCCCTAGCACAGATACGCAGTATTTT
.	TRBD1	TRBJ1-2	TRBV7-9	CASSWSGTGSGYTF	TGTGCCAGCAGCTGGTCTGGGACAGGGAGTGGCTACACCTTC
.	.	TRBJ2-7	TRBV18	CASSPGGGYEQYF	TGTGCCAGCTCACCGGGAGGGGGCTACGAGCAGTACTTC
.	TRBD2	TRBJ2-1	TRBV19	CASKTTSDEQFF	TGTGCCAGTAAAACCACTAGCGATGAGCAGTTCTTC
.	TRBD1	TRBJ2-1	TRBV6-5	CASSPAWTGGYEQFF	TGTGCCAGCAGTCCCGCTTGGACAGGGGGCTATGAGCAGTTCTTC
.	TRBD2	TRBJ2-3	TRBV7-2	CASSKGGLAGTDTQYF	TGTGCCAGCAGCAAGGGTGGACTAGCGGGAACAGATACGCAGTATTTT